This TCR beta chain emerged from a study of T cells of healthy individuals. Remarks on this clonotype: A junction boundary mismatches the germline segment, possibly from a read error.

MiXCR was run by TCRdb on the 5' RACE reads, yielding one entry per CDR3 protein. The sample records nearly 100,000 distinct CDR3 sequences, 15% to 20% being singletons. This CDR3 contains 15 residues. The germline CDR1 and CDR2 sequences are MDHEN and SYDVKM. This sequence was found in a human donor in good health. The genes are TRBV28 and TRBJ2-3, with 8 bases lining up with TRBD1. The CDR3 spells CTSNQSGGGTDTQYF. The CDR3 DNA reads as TGTACCAGCAACCAATCAGGGGGCGGCACAGATACGCAGTATTTT.